This T cell receptor beta chain was captured in a study of T cell responses to AZD1222 COVID-19 vaccine. Study findings and constraints: The sample set comprised mostly white British donors with more females, and clonal diversity was possibly underestimated. Unmutated variant regions reportedly attract nearly half of all spike-specific TCRs. After the peak T cell response, and only then, were repertoires sampled.

From germline, CDR1 is KGHDR and CDR2 SFDVKD. Trimming took 1 base from V and 4 from J, leaving 13 bases between them. The CDR3 runs 16 residues. As concerns this clone: The antigen is unknown.

Repertoires were generated with immunoSEQ multiplex PCR, while TCRdb's copy carries only in-frame clones and drops some. The profile covers around 84,000 clones, with about 91% appearing a single time and 9% to 12% taken by the ten largest. The V and J genes are TRBV24-1 and TRBJ1-5; TRBD1 might be the D (5 bases). Material: peripheral blood, obtained on day 0 of MenACWY control vaccination. The clonotype was recovered from an adult in good health. DNA of the CDR3: TGTGCCACCAGTGATTTCGAGGGACGTTCGAATCAGCCCCAGCATTTT. Amino acids: CATSDFEGRSNQPQHF.